These T cell receptor beta chains were read from a single sample in a study of T cell responses to AZD1222 COVID-19 vaccine. Libraries were prepared by immunoSEQ multiplex PCR; TCRdb keeps only in-frame clonotypes and omits some of them. This table has some 150,000 clones, 92% appearing once. Sequenced material: peripheral blood, taken on day 0 of AZD1222 vaccination. The receptors shown here come from an adult in good health. Each CDR3 is given with its conserved first and last residue. D genes are given only for firm matches. Part of the rows lack a size; the others show once, few, many or a class for expanded clones.

cdr3_nt: TGCGCCAGCAGCCAAGGGGCTAGCGGGCTACTCCAATACACAGATACGCAGTATTTT
cdr3_aa: CASSQGASGLLQYTDTQYF
cdr3_length: 19
d_call: TRBD2
j_call: TRBJ2-3
v_call: TRBV4-1
clone_size: -

cdr3_nt: TGTGCCAGCAGTTACCCCGCCGGGACAGGGAAAGGGCAGCCCCAGCATTTT
cdr3_aa: CASSYPAGTGKGQPQHF
cdr3_length: 17
d_call: TRBD1
j_call: TRBJ1-5
v_call: TRBV6-2/TRBV6-3
clone_size: -

cdr3_nt: TGCGCCAGCAGCTGGACAGGGGGCACAGATACGCAGTATTTT
cdr3_aa: CASSWTGGTDTQYF
cdr3_length: 14
d_call: TRBD1
j_call: TRBJ2-3
v_call: TRBV5-1
clone_size: -

cdr3_nt: TGCGCCAGCAGCCAAGTGGAGACTAGCGGGAGTGGGTCCTACAATGAGCAGTTCTTC
cdr3_aa: CASSQVETSGSGSYNEQFF
cdr3_length: 19
d_call: TRBD2
j_call: TRBJ2-1
v_call: TRBV4-1
clone_size: -

cdr3_nt: TGTGCCAGCGGACCGGGACAGGGAAGGAGCACCATATATTTT
cdr3_aa: CASGPGQGRSTIYF
cdr3_length: 14
d_call: TRBD1
j_call: TRBJ1-3
v_call: TRBV3-1/TRBV3-2
clone_size: -

cdr3_nt: TGTGCCAGCAGCCAAGATTTGCGGGGGTGGTTCTTC
cdr3_aa: CASSQDLRGWFF
cdr3_length: 12
d_call: TRBD2
j_call: TRBJ2-1
v_call: TRBV14
clone_size: -

cdr3_nt: TGTGCCAGTAGTATTCAGCGGGGCTCTATTGAAGCTTTCTTT
cdr3_aa: CASSIQRGSIEAFF
cdr3_length: 14
d_call: -
j_call: TRBJ1-1
v_call: TRBV19
clone_size: -

cdr3_nt: TGTGCCAGCAGCCAATTCCTCTTACAGGGTGCGGATGGCTACACCTTC
cdr3_aa: CASSQFLLQGADGYTF
cdr3_length: 16
d_call: -
j_call: TRBJ1-2
v_call: TRBV3-1/TRBV3-2
clone_size: -

cdr3_nt: TGTGCCAGCAGCTTAGTTGTGAGGGGGGCCCACCGGGGGACGCAGTATTTT
cdr3_aa: CASSLVVRGAHRGTQYF
cdr3_length: 17
d_call: -
j_call: TRBJ2-3
v_call: TRBV7-6
clone_size: -

cdr3_nt: TGTGCCATCAGCGATACTGCTTGGGAGCAGTACTTC
cdr3_aa: CAISDTAWEQYF
cdr3_length: 12
d_call: -
j_call: TRBJ2-7
v_call: TRBV10-3
clone_size: -

cdr3_nt: TGCGCCAGCAGTGTACGCGGGACGGAGCCCTACGAGCAGTACTTC
cdr3_aa: CASSVRGTEPYEQYF
cdr3_length: 15
d_call: -
j_call: TRBJ2-7
v_call: TRBV10-1
clone_size: once

cdr3_nt: TGTGCCATCAGTGTCCCGAGCGGGAGGGCCTACGAGCAGTACTTC
cdr3_aa: CAISVPSGRAYEQYF
cdr3_length: 15
d_call: TRBD2
j_call: TRBJ2-7
v_call: TRBV10-3
clone_size: -

cdr3_nt: TGTGCCAGCAAGGAATGGAGTTACGAGCAGTACTTC
cdr3_aa: CASKEWSYEQYF
cdr3_length: 12
d_call: -
j_call: TRBJ2-7
v_call: TRBV6-5
clone_size: -

cdr3_nt: TGTGCCAGCAGCCAAAAACAGGCTAGCGGATACAATGAGCAGTTCTTC
cdr3_aa: CASSQKQASGYNEQFF
cdr3_length: 16
d_call: TRBD2
j_call: TRBJ2-1
v_call: TRBV14
clone_size: once

cdr3_nt: TGTGCCAGCAGCTACGGGGGAGAAACTGAAGCTTTCTTT
cdr3_aa: CASSYGGETEAFF
cdr3_length: 13
d_call: -
j_call: TRBJ1-1
v_call: TRBV27
clone_size: -

cdr3_nt: TGCAGTGCTATGCGGGGGAATGGCTACACCTTC
cdr3_aa: CSAMRGNGYTF
cdr3_length: 11
d_call: -
j_call: TRBJ1-2
v_call: TRBV20-1
clone_size: -

cdr3_nt: TGTGCCACCAGCGGAGGGGGTAGTCAGGTCACAGATACGCAGTATTTT
cdr3_aa: CATSGGGSQVTDTQYF
cdr3_length: 16
d_call: -
j_call: TRBJ2-3
v_call: TRBV15
clone_size: -

cdr3_nt: TGCGCCAGCAGCTTCCAGGGGGCGGGAGAGACCCAGTACTTC
cdr3_aa: CASSFQGAGETQYF
cdr3_length: 14
d_call: TRBD1
j_call: TRBJ2-5
v_call: TRBV5-1
clone_size: -

cdr3_nt: TGTGCCAGCAGCTTTCGGGCTAGCGGGTTTAGCTCCTACGAGCAGTACTTC
cdr3_aa: CASSFRASGFSSYEQYF
cdr3_length: 17
d_call: TRBD2
j_call: TRBJ2-7
v_call: TRBV5-4
clone_size: -

cdr3_nt: TGCGCCAGCAGCTTTACGATAGGCGGGACTGAAGCTTTCTTT
cdr3_aa: CASSFTIGGTEAFF
cdr3_length: 14
d_call: -
j_call: TRBJ1-1
v_call: TRBV5-1
clone_size: -

cdr3_nt: TGCGCCAGCAGCCTCCGGGACAGGGACTACAATGAGCAGTTCTTC
cdr3_aa: CASSLRDRDYNEQFF
cdr3_length: 15
d_call: TRBD1
j_call: TRBJ2-1
v_call: TRBV5-1
clone_size: once

cdr3_nt: TGTGCCAGCAGGACCCACGTCGACGGGGATTTTAATGAAAAACTGTTTTTT
cdr3_aa: CASRTHVDGDFNEKLFF
cdr3_length: 17
d_call: -
j_call: TRBJ1-4
v_call: TRBV28
clone_size: -

cdr3_nt: TGTGCCAGCAGTTTTCACCAGACAGGGGGAGCTTTCTTT
cdr3_aa: CASSFHQTGGAFF
cdr3_length: 13
d_call: TRBD1
j_call: TRBJ1-1
v_call: TRBV28
clone_size: -

cdr3_nt: TGCGCCAGCAGCCTCAATGCAGACGGACTGTTTTTT
cdr3_aa: CASSLNADGLFF
cdr3_length: 12
d_call: -
j_call: TRBJ1-4
v_call: TRBV5-1
clone_size: -

cdr3_nt: TGTGCCAGCAGATCCGATTTAGCAGGGATTAAGGGCTACACCTTC
cdr3_aa: CASRSDLAGIKGYTF
cdr3_length: 15
d_call: -
j_call: TRBJ1-2
v_call: TRBV6-5
clone_size: -

cdr3_nt: TGTGCCAGCAGCTGGGGACTAGCGGGGTATGAGTACGGGGATACGCAGTATTTT
cdr3_aa: CASSWGLAGYEYGDTQYF
cdr3_length: 18
d_call: TRBD2
j_call: TRBJ2-3
v_call: TRBV7-9
clone_size: -

cdr3_nt: TGTGCCAGCAGCTTAGTGTTTGGGAATACTAACTATGGCTACACCTTC
cdr3_aa: CASSLVFGNTNYGYTF
cdr3_length: 16
d_call: -
j_call: TRBJ1-2
v_call: TRBV7-8
clone_size: -

cdr3_nt: TGTGCCAGCAGTGATCGGACAGGGGGCTCCTATAATTCACCCCTCCACTTT
cdr3_aa: CASSDRTGGSYNSPLHF
cdr3_length: 17
d_call: TRBD1
j_call: TRBJ1-6
v_call: TRBV6-1
clone_size: -

cdr3_nt: TGTGCCAGCAGCTCCCTCGACGCGGGGGATAACACTGAAGCTTTCTTT
cdr3_aa: CASSSLDAGDNTEAFF
cdr3_length: 16
d_call: -
j_call: TRBJ1-1
v_call: TRBV28
clone_size: -

cdr3_nt: TGTGCCACTAGCGGGAGGAGACGCTCCTACGAGCAGTACTTC
cdr3_aa: CATSGRRRSYEQYF
cdr3_length: 14
d_call: TRBD2
j_call: TRBJ2-7
v_call: TRBV6-5
clone_size: once

cdr3_nt: TGTGCCAGCAGCTTATTGGCAGACAACACTGAAGCTTTCTTT
cdr3_aa: CASSLLADNTEAFF
cdr3_length: 14
d_call: -
j_call: TRBJ1-1
v_call: TRBV7-9
clone_size: -

cdr3_nt: TGTGCCAGTAGTGTCCCCACTAACTATGGCTACACCTTC
cdr3_aa: CASSVPTNYGYTF
cdr3_length: 13
d_call: -
j_call: TRBJ1-2
v_call: TRBV19
clone_size: -

cdr3_nt: TGCAGCGTTGAAGGGGGCGATGGCTACACCTTC
cdr3_aa: CSVEGGDGYTF
cdr3_length: 11
d_call: -
j_call: TRBJ1-2
v_call: TRBV29-1
clone_size: -

cdr3_nt: TGTGCCAGCAGCTCGGAAACAGGAAACTCCTACGAGCAGTACTTC
cdr3_aa: CASSSETGNSYEQYF
cdr3_length: 15
d_call: -
j_call: TRBJ2-7
v_call: TRBV7-2
clone_size: once

cdr3_nt: TGTGCCAGCAGCTTAACGACAGGCTTCTACCCAGCCTACGAGCAGTACTTC
cdr3_aa: CASSLTTGFYPAYEQYF
cdr3_length: 17
d_call: -
j_call: TRBJ2-7
v_call: TRBV11-2
clone_size: -

cdr3_nt: TGTGCCAGCAGCTTGGCCGGCAGAAGAAGCTCCTACAATGAGCAGTTCTTC
cdr3_aa: CASSLAGRRSSYNEQFF
cdr3_length: 17
d_call: -
j_call: TRBJ2-1
v_call: TRBV5-4
clone_size: -

cdr3_nt: TGTGCCAGCAGCCAAGATTCGGCAGGGGGCGACTATGGCTACACCTTC
cdr3_aa: CASSQDSAGGDYGYTF
cdr3_length: 16
d_call: TRBD1
j_call: TRBJ1-2
v_call: TRBV3-1/TRBV3-2
clone_size: -

cdr3_nt: TGTGCCAGCAGTTACTCTCCCGGAGAGACCCAGTACTTC
cdr3_aa: CASSYSPGETQYF
cdr3_length: 13
d_call: -
j_call: TRBJ2-5
v_call: TRBV6-6
clone_size: -

cdr3_nt: TGTGCCACCAGCAGTTACTCCGGGACAGGGTACACTGAAGCTTTCTTT
cdr3_aa: CATSSYSGTGYTEAFF
cdr3_length: 16
d_call: TRBD1
j_call: TRBJ1-1
v_call: TRBV15
clone_size: -

cdr3_nt: TGTGCCAGCAGTTTCGGACAGGGAGGAGGAAACACTGAAGCTTTCTTT
cdr3_aa: CASSFGQGGGNTEAFF
cdr3_length: 16
d_call: TRBD1
j_call: TRBJ1-1
v_call: TRBV6-5
clone_size: -

cdr3_nt: TGTGCCAGTAGTATCATGTTTAGGGGGCGCAAGGACACTGAAGCTTTCTTT
cdr3_aa: CASSIMFRGRKDTEAFF
cdr3_length: 17
d_call: TRBD1
j_call: TRBJ1-1
v_call: TRBV19
clone_size: -

cdr3_nt: TGTGCCAGCAGCTTAGAGGGCCAGCGGGGAGGCGAGGAGCAGTTCTTC
cdr3_aa: CASSLEGQRGGEEQFF
cdr3_length: 16
d_call: TRBD2
j_call: TRBJ2-1
v_call: TRBV7-9
clone_size: -

cdr3_nt: TGTGCCAGTAGTAGGGAAATACAGTTGAGGACTAGCGGAACTCCCTACGAGCAGTACTTC
cdr3_aa: CASSREIQLRTSGTPYEQYF
cdr3_length: 20
d_call: TRBD2
j_call: TRBJ2-7
v_call: TRBV19
clone_size: -

cdr3_nt: TGTGCCAGCAGTGAAATCGGGGGATCTGGAAACACCATATATTTT
cdr3_aa: CASSEIGGSGNTIYF
cdr3_length: 15
d_call: -
j_call: TRBJ1-3
v_call: TRBV6-1
clone_size: -

cdr3_nt: TGTGCCAGCAGCTTAGGGAGCGGGGGTTACCAAGAGACCCAGTACTTC
cdr3_aa: CASSLGSGGYQETQYF
cdr3_length: 16
d_call: TRBD2
j_call: TRBJ2-5
v_call: TRBV7-6
clone_size: -

cdr3_nt: TGTGCCAGCAGTCTAGGGGGTCCGCGTTACAATGAGCAGTTCTTC
cdr3_aa: CASSLGGPRYNEQFF
cdr3_length: 15
d_call: -
j_call: TRBJ2-1
v_call: TRBV27
clone_size: once

cdr3_nt: TGTGCCAGCAGGTTCACAGGGAACACTGAAGCTTTCTTT
cdr3_aa: CASRFTGNTEAFF
cdr3_length: 13
d_call: -
j_call: TRBJ1-1
v_call: TRBV12-3/TRBV12-4
clone_size: -